These 3 T cell receptor beta chains were sequenced from one sample in a study of blood T cell repertoires in COVID-19 (dated by TCRdb to the early 2020s). Receptor amplification or capture employed the immunoSEQ multiplex PCR assay. TCRdb obtained this table from immuneACCESS and retained in-frame rearrangements with V and J assigned. These tables miss some clones; where compared with another copy, unresolved V genes account for less than half of the shortfall, and the remainder is unexplained. The sample contains 100,000 to 150,000 clones, about 86% of them found a single time. The top ten hold 8% to 9.5% of the sample. The sequenced material came from peripheral blood. The receptor set was obtained from a woman aged 60 to 75 with active or convalescent COVID-19.

CDR3 coding DNA: TGTGCCAGCACTAACGCCGGGGAGCTGTTTTTT. Amino acid sequence: CASTNAGELFF. This chain uses TRBV11-2 with TRBJ2-2, with D uncertain. V gave up 7 bases and J gave up 6 bases, with 6 bases separating them. The CDR3 is 11 amino acids. CDR1 SGHAT and CDR2 FQNNGV come from the germline V gene.

This clone was found a few times. The gene calls are TRBV7-4 and TRBJ1-5, with D tentatively TRBD1 (6 bases). V was clipped by 3 bases and J by 3 bases, with 12 bases between them. Germline V lookup: CDR1 SGHVT, CDR2 SQSDAQ. This CDR3 comprises 15 residues. The CDR3 bases are TGTGCCAGCAGCTTCCCCGACAGGAACAATCAGCCCCAGCATTTT. This translates into CASSFPDRNNQPQHF.

The chain couples TRBV6-7 to TRBJ1-6, with D unresolved. TRBV6-7 is placed among ORFs of uncertain function. This CDR3 is built from 15 residues. V was trimmed by 10 bases and J by 8 bases, leaving 21 bases between them. The CDR3, as DNA: TGTGCCACCTCTATACCAGAGCGCCCCGATTCACCCCTCCACTTT. Translated: CATSIPERPDSPLHF.